Presented here are 17 T cell receptor beta chains from one specimen sequenced in a study of shared T cell receptors in the human thymus. Assay used: immunoSEQ multiplex PCR; TCRdb lists only in-frame clones, some missing. The sample yields 700,000 or so clones, 70% to 90% seen once. These same data were also listed under a study on human thymus T cells.

The sample taken for sequencing was thymocytes. These receptors all stem from a girl younger than two with a congenital heart defect.

The chain recombines TRBV9 with TRBJ1-2; 7 bases fit TRBD1. The junction had 7 bases not matched to a gene; V was cut back by 3 bases and J by 5 bases. Germline CDR1 is SGDLS and CDR2 is YYNGEE. The CDR3 covers 14 residues. Here the CDR3 DNA reads TGTGCCAGCAGCGCAAGGGGACAGCGTTATGGCTACACCTTC. Its protein is CASSARGQRYGYTF.

The CDR3 loop reads CASSPASGGKSYF. The CDR3 region has the DNA TGTGCCAGCAGCCCCGCTTCAGGGGGTAAATCGTACTTC. The chain recombines TRBV11-2 with TRBJ2-4; 7 nucleotides line up with TRBD1. The germline CDR1 and CDR2 sequences are SGHAT and FQNNGV. The CDR3 has 13 residues. V shed 5 bases and J 15 bases; nucleotides not matched to a gene: 13.

The sample holds one count of this clone. The chain links TRBV19 to TRBJ1-5, with 10 positions matching TRBD1. V lost 6 bases and J lost 11; bases outside the gene matches: 13. Germline CDR1 LNHDA, CDR2 SQIVND (reference sequence). The CDR3 runs to 15 residues. This CDR3 reads CASRTGQGLHQAQHF. The CDR3 region has the DNA TGTGCCAGTAGGACGGGACAGGGGCTCCACCAGGCCCAGCATTTT.

The V call is TRBV27, the J call TRBJ2-1, with 9 positions matching TRBD1. Germline V gene data show CDR1 as MNHEY and CDR2 as SMNVEV (reference sequence). CDR3 length: 16 amino acids. The junction had 11 bases not matched to a gene; V was cut back by 5 bases and J by 6 bases. CDR3 protein: CASSTNRDRVRNEQFF. In nucleotides, the CDR3 is TGTGCCAGCAGTACCAACCGGGACAGGGTTCGCAATGAGCAGTTCTTC.

V is TRBV5-5 and J is TRBJ1-2; no clear D gene. In germline, CDR1 is SGHKS, CDR2 YYEKEE (reference sequence). V was trimmed by 4 bases and J by 8 bases, leaving 12 bases between them. CDR3 size: 12 residues. The CDR3 nucleotides are TGTGCCAGCAGCCCGGAAGGAGCGGGCTACACCTTC. Translated, it gives CASSPEGAGYTF.

CDR3 sequence reads: CASSQELHRDRDYYGYTF. Written as DNA, the CDR3 is TGCGCCAGCAGCCAAGAGCTTCACCGGGACAGGGATTACTATGGCTACACCTTC. The V call is TRBV4-3, the J call TRBJ1-2, with 9 bases matching TRBD1. Looked up from germline, CDR1 is LGHNA and CDR2 is YSLEER. V gave up 0 bases and J gave up 3 bases; unmatched junction bases: 11. This CDR3 region has 18 residues.

J is TRBJ2-1 and V is TRBV5-1; D is uncertain. The ends were cut back, 0 bases at V and 0 bases at J, with 13 bases in the middle. The CDR3 is 17 amino acids. The germline CDR1 and CDR2 sequences are SGHRS and YFSETQ. CDR3 bases: TGCGCCAGCAGCTTGGTTGGCGGCCTAGGCTCCTACAATGAGCAGTTCTTC. Translated: CASSLVGGLGSYNEQFF.

This clone appeared a single time. The rearrangement joins TRBV9 to TRBJ1-5; D unclear. Germline V gene sequence: CDR1 SGDLS, CDR2 YYNGEE. Trimming shortened V by 3 bases and J by 5 bases, and 6 bases separated the two germline ends. This CDR3 is 12 amino acids long. The CDR3 region is CASSAIYQPQHF. The CDR3 DNA sequence: TGTGCCAGCAGCGCCATTTATCAGCCCCAGCATTTT. The full variable domain, with the rest looked up from reference TRBV9 and TRBJ1-5, is DSGVTQTPKHLITATGQRVTLRCSPRSGDLSVYWYQQSLDQGLQFLIQYYNGEERAKGNILERFSAQQFPDLHSELNLSSLELGDSALYFCASSAIYQPQHFGDGTRLSIL.

CDR3 protein: CASSSGQGVSNQPQHF. The CDR3 nucleotides read TGTGCCAGCAGTTCAGGACAGGGGGTTAGCAATCAGCCCCAGCATTTT. V usage is TRBV6-5 and J usage is TRBJ1-5; 10 nucleotides agree with TRBD1. Losses at the gene ends were 4 bases for V and 0 bases for J; bases not matched to a gene: 3. This CDR3 spans 16 amino acids. The V gene's germline CDR1 is MNHEY and CDR2 SVGAGI.

V and J are TRBV11-2 and TRBJ2-3; TRBD2 agrees at 11 bases. Germline V gene sequence: CDR1 SGHAT, CDR2 FQNNGV. The CDR3 length is 16 residues. The V segment lost 3 bases and the J segment 2 bases; nucleotides outside the gene matches: 4. CDR3 protein: CASSFGLAGSTDTQYF. The DNA for the CDR3 is TGTGCCAGCAGCTTCGGACTAGCGGGTTCCACAGATACGCAGTATTTT.

This sequence joins TRBV5-6 and TRBJ1-2; 11 nucleotides match TRBD1. Germline CDR1 is SGHDT and CDR2 is YYEEEE. J was trimmed by 7 bases and V by 4 bases; bases with no gene match: 12. The CDR3 loop spans 16 amino acids. The CDR3 protein is CASSPPRGQGAGGYTF. The DNA for the CDR3 is TGTGCCAGCAGCCCCCCCCGAGGACAGGGGGCGGGTGGCTACACCTTC.

V is TRBV28 and J is TRBJ2-7, with D hard to call. The CDR3 runs 14 residues. The V end lost 3 bases, the J end lost 7 bases, and 16 bases lay between the germline ends. The germline gives CDR1 MDHEN, CDR2 SYDVKM. DNA for the CDR3: TGTGCCAGCAGTTTCCCTCCCCCAACAGTGGAGCAGTACTTC. This translates into CASSFPPPTVEQYF.

This chain joins TRBV27 and TRBJ1-1; weak D call: TRBD1 (5 bases). The CDR3 is made up of 14 amino acids. Trimming pared 3 bases from V and 6 bases from J, leaving 14 bases between. Germline V gene sequence: CDR1 MNHEY, CDR2 SMNVEV (reference sequence). The CDR3 here is CASSFPGLEAEAFF. The CDR3 nucleotides are TGTGCCAGCAGTTTCCCAGGGTTAGAAGCTGAAGCTTTCTTT.

The rearrangement joins TRBV7-6 to TRBJ1-1; D unclear. Looked up from germline, CDR1 is SGHVS and CDR2 is FNYEAQ. V was pared by 2 bases and J by 4 bases, with 20 bases between. This CDR3 has 17 amino acids. The CDR3 coding sequence is TGTGCCAGCAGCTTAAATACTTTCGGTCCGAAACCCACTGAAGCTTTCTTT. It is translated as CASSLNTFGPKPTEAFF. Drawing the rest from reference TRBV7-6 and TRBJ1-1, the complete variable domain is GAGVSQSPRYKVTKRGQDVALRCDPISGHVSLYWYRQALGQGPEFLTYFNYEAQQDKSGLPNDRFSAERPEGSISTLTIQRTEQRDSAMYRCASSLNTFGPKPTEAFFGQGTRLTVV.

The chain joins TRBV5-1 to TRBJ2-2; 9 nucleotides match TRBD1. Germline trimming cut 1 base from V and 5 bases from J; bases unmatched to any gene: 12. The germline V gene encodes CDR1 SGHRS and CDR2 YFSETQ. This CDR3 region has 18 residues. CDR3 loop: CASSLTPGQGEGTGELFF. The CDR3 nucleotides read TGCGCCAGCAGCTTGACACCGGGACAGGGCGAGGGTACCGGGGAGCTGTTTTTT. The variable domain in full, completed from reference TRBV5-1 and TRBJ2-2, reads KAGVTQTPRYLIKTRGQQVTLSCSPISGHRSVSWYQQTPGQGLQFLFEYFSETQRNKGNFPGRFSGRQFSNSRSEMNVSTLELGDSALYLCASSLTPGQGEGTGELFFGEGSRLTVL.

The chain couples TRBV7-3 to TRBJ2-3; possibly TRBD1 for D (7 bases). The CDR3 covers 18 residues. Looked up from germline, CDR1 is SGHTA and CDR2 is FQGTGA. V gave up 5 bases and J gave up 5 bases, with 26 bases separating them. The CDR3 region has the DNA TGTGCCAGCAGCCCGGGGAGGAGGGACAGATATTTTAGAGATACGCAGTATTTT. Translating it yields CASSPGRRDRYFRDTQYF. Looking up the rest from reference TRBV7-3 and TRBJ2-3 gives the full variable domain: GAGVSQTPSNKVTEKGKYVELRCDPISGHTALYWYRQSLGQGPEFLIYFQGTGAADDSGLPNDRFFAVRPEGSVSTLKIQRTERGDSAVYLCASSPGRRDRYFRDTQYFGPGTRLTVL.

The chain employs TRBV4-1 and TRBJ2-1; 14 nucleotides match TRBD2. CDR3 size: 18 residues. After removal of 0 bases from V and 9 bases from J, the junction contained 10 bases not matched to a gene. Germline CDR1 MGHRA, CDR2 YSYEKL. The CDR3 here is CASSQDETSGGADGEQFF. CDR3 nucleotide sequence: TGCGCCAGCAGCCAAGATGAGACTAGCGGGGGGGCAGATGGTGAGCAGTTCTTC.